Detailed here is one T cell receptor (beta chain). Its recognized antigen is unknown. Base qualities are not provided; no much larger clone lies one nucleotide away. CDR1 and CDR2, per the germline V gene, are SGHVS and FNYEAQ. Inclusive of the bounding cysteine and phenylalanine, the CDR3 is 17 residues long. The CDR3 DNA has 51 bases and is translated from base 1. At the junction V is shortened by 1 base and J by 8 bases, with 20 bases in between. The data were taken from a study of Graves' ophthalmopathy and Graves' hyperthyroidism (dated by TCRdb to the late 2010s). About the study as a whole: A patient counted as having stable hyperthyroidism if there was no progression to ophthalmopathy within 18 months of follow-up. Once sampling was done, hyperthyroidism patients were given methimazole at a starting dose of 30 mg daily, while ophthalmopathy patients were given high-dose intravenous methylprednisolone. In six hyperthyroidism patients, the T-cell repertoire of thyroid tissue was compared with the T-cell repertoire of blood. An independent validation cohort comprised some 19 hyperthyroidism patients and 15 to 17 patients who later progressed from hyperthyroidism to ophthalmopathy. The study used TCR beta repertoire signatures to distinguish Graves' ophthalmopathy from Graves' hyperthyroidism and to predict progression to ophthalmopathy. To explore V-J signatures distinguishing ophthalmopathy from hyperthyroidism, a discovery set of roughly 100 patients (about 44 ophthalmopathy, roughly 56 stable hyperthyroidism) was enrolled. In total, 135 blood samples were TCR-sequenced: under 45 ophthalmopathy, some 75 hyperthyroidism and some 17 hyperthyroidism-to-ophthalmopathy patients. The paper's findings and limits, for the study overall: No statistical method was used to predetermine the sample size, and group allocation was not hidden from the investigators. Among expanded thyroid clonotypes with frequency above 0.001, most also showed up in blood, which suggests that blood repertoires may reflect the thyroid immune response. Ophthalmopathy was separated from stable hyperthyroidism by the 13-signature model with more than 85% sensitivity and roughly 82% specificity in cross-validation and with 80%/75% in the test set. In validation, the model predicted ophthalmopathy progression with about 70% sensitivity and about 77% specificity; 12 predicted patients were CT-confirmed with GO in a median of approximately six months.

The hyperthyroidism patients were 18 to 65 years old and newly diagnosed, with a disease duration of less than 2 months. Patients with other autoimmune diseases, uncontrolled infections, pregnancy or lactation were excluded. Clinical symptoms, serum thyroxine, TRAb, thyroid ultrasound and orbital computed tomography were used for diagnosis. Total RNA was extracted using Trizol reagent, and RNA quality was checked on an Agilent 2100 Bioanalyzer. For repertoire sequencing, TCR beta CDR3 regions were amplified from RNA transcripts. HTBI primers and the Qiagen OneStep RT-PCR kit were used in a first-round RT-PCR, which was followed by a second-round multiplex PCR, size selection and purification. Libraries were sequenced on an Illumina HiSeq2000 using paired-end 100 bp reads. In the authors' own workflow: Reads were processed with SOAPnuke, discarding reads with adapters, uncalled bases, mean Phred below 15, or no exact constant-primer or identifier match. COPE v1.2.5 was used to merge high-quality paired reads. Unique nucleotide sequences were defined as clonotypes and aligned to IMGT TRB V, D and J references using MiTCR v1.1. Only V-J combinations with frequency above 0.0001 were analysed, covering about 99% of repertoires. For each V-J combination, a TCR clonal expansion and chaos score was defined as F50 clonal expansion divided by the chaos observed in the TCRdist matrix. Welch's t-statistics and random forest were used to reduce the features to approximately 13 V-J combinations, which were then used as input to a naive Bayes classifier. Thyroid-blood repertoire similarity was quantified with the Morisita-Horn index. TCRdb ran its own pipeline on the public reads, namely fastp trimming at Q25 and MiXCR clone calling, and kept in-frame beta chains. Rows are unified per CDR3 protein, each entry keeping the most common DNA and genes. These V and J calls originate from TCRdb's pipeline instead of the authors' own analysis. This sample holds some 1.1 million distinct CDR3 sequences; about 36% were observed only once. The top ten constitute more than 9.5% of the sample.

The clonotype was recovered from an adult man with Graves' hyperthyroidism. The rearranged segments are TRBV7-6 and TRBJ1-4; a tentative D call is TRBD1 (5 bases match). The sequenced sample consisted of peripheral blood or thyroid tissue (not recorded which). CDR3 sequence: CASSLGVLAGLSEKLFF. The DNA sequence follows: TGTGCCAGCAGCTTAGGTGTCCTAGCGGGACTTAGCGAAAAACTGTTTTTT.